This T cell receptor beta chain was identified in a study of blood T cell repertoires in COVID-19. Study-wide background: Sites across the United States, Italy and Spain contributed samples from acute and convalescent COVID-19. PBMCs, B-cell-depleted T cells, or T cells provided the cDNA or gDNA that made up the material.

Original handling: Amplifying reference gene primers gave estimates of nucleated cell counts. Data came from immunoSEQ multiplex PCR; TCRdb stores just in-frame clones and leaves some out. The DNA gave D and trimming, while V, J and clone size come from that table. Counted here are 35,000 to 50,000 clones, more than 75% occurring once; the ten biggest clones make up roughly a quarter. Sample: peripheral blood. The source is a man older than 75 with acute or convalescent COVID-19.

DNA for the CDR3: TGCGCCAGCAGTGAGTCCCCCAGCGGGAGGGCCTACGAGCAGTACTTC. It encodes CASSESPSGRAYEQYF. This chain connects TRBV10-2 to TRBJ2-7, with 10 positions matching TRBD2. The CDR3 runs 16 residues. V gave up 0 bases and J gave up 2 bases; unmatched junction bases: 4. In germline, CDR1 is WSHSY, CDR2 SAAADI.